The T cell receptor beta chain under discussion was sequenced for a study of cytomegalovirus exposure and HLA in healthy donors. Study information: Drawn from HLA-typed donors, approximately 85 million unique TCRs were held in an early data release.

Study-level findings and limits: The classifier, whose performance was assessed in both the original and validation cohorts, reportedly diagnosed cytomegalovirus status with high specificity and sensitivity. The authors reported that TCR beta sequences could predict HLA-A and HLA-B alleles. These predictions were accurate for most subjects in the first cohort. A highly shared variant cluster was judged a likely technical artifact.

This PCR relied on a set of 60 Vbeta primers and 13 Jbeta primers. Repertoires were generated with immunoSEQ multiplex PCR, while TCRdb's copy carries only in-frame clones and drops some. The table includes some 130,000 clones, less than 85% detected once. Worth noting for this clone: The antigen is not known.

Trimming stripped 5 bases from V and 7 bases from J, with 14 bases between. CDR3 length: 14 residues. The germline V gene has CDR1 MDHEN and CDR2 SYDVKM. This TCR was sampled from a man aged 40-49 years in good health and CMV-seronegative. The source material was PBMCs. The chain employs TRBV28 and TRBJ2-2; a possible D gene is TRBD1 (6 bases). The CDR3 loop is CASSITQGHGELFF. CDR3 coding DNA: TGTGCCAGCAGTATCACACAGGGCCACGGGGAGCTGTTTTTT.